This TCR beta chain derives from a study of T-cell reconstitution after alpha-beta-depleted transplantation in children. CDR1 is SGHRS, CDR2 YFSETQ, per germline. The CDR3 extends over 15 amino acids. V shed 1 base and J 6 bases; nucleotides not matched to a gene: 5. Unique molecular identifiers were used in preparing the TCRbeta library. TCRdb re-analysed the PCR reads in MiXCR, keeping a single row per CDR3 protein. The sample includes hundreds of thousands of distinct CDR3 sequences, about 11% of them seen just once. This clonotype has a count of ten or more. The receptor was isolated from a human donor who donated a stem cell graft to a child with acute lymphoblastic leukemia. The chain has TRBV5-1 and TRBJ2-2, with 8 bases identical to TRBD2. The material was PBMCs from the stem cell graft donor, obtained from the stem cell graft. The CDR3 coding sequence is TGCGCCAGCAGCTTGAGCGGGAGAAGAGCCGGGGAGCTGTTTTTT. This encodes CASSLSGRRAGELFF.